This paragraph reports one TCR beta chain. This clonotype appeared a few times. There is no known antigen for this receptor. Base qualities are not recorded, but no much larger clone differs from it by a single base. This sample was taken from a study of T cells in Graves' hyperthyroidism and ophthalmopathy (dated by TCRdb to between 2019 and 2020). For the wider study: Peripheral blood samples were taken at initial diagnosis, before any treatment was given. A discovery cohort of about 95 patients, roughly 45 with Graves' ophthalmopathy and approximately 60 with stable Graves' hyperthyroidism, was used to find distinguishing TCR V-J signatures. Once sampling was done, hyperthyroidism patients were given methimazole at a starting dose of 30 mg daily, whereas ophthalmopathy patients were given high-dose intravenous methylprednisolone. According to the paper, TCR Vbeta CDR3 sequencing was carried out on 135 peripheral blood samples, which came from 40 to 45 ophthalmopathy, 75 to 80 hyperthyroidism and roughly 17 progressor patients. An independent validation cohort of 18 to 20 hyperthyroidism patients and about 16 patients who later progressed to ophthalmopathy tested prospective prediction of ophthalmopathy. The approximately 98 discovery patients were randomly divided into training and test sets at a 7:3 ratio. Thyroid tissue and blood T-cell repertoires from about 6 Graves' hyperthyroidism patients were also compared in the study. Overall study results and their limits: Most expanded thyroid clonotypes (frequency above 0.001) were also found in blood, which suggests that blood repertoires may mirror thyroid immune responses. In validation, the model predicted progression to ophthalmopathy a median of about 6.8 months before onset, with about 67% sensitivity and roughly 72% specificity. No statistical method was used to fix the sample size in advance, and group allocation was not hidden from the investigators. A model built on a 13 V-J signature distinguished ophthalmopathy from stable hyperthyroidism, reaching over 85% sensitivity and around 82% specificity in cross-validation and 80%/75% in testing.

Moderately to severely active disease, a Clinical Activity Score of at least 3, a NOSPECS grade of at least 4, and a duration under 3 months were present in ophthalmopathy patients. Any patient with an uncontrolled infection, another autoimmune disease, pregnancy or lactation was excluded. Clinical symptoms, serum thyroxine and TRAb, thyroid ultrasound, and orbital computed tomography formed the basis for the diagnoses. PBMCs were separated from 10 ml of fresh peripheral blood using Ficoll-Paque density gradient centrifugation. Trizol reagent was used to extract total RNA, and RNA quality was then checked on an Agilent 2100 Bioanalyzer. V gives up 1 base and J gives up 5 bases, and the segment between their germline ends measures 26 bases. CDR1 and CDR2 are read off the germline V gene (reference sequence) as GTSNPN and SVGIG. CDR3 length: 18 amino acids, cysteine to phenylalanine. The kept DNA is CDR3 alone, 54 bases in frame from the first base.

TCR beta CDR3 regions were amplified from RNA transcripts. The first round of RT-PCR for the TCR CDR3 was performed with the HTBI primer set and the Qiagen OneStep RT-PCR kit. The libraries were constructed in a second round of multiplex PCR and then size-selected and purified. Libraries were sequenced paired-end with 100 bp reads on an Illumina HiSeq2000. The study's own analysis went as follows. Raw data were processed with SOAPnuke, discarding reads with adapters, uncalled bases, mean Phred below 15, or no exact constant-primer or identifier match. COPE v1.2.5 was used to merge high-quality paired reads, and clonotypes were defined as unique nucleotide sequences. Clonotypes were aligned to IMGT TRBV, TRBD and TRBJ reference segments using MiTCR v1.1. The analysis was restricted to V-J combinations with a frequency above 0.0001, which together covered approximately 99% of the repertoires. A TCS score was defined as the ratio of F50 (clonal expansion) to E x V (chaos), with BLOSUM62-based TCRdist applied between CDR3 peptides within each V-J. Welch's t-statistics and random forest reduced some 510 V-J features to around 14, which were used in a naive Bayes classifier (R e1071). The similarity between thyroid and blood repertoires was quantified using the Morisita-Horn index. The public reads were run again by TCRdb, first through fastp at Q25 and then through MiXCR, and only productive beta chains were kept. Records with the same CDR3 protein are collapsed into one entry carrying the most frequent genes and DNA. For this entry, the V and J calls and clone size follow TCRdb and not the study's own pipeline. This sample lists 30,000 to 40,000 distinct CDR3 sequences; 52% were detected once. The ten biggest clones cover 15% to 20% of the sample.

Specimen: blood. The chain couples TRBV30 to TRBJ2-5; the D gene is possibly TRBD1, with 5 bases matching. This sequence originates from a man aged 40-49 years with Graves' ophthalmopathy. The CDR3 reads CAWSDIVVGRASQETQYF. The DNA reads TGTGCCTGGAGTGATATTGTTGTAGGCAGGGCTTCACAGGAGACCCAGTACTTC.